A single sample is the source of the 4 T cell receptor beta chains below, sequenced in a study of cytomegalovirus exposure and HLA in healthy donors. A multiplex PCR was run with 60 Vbeta primers and 13 Jbeta primers. Some clones are missing from TCRdb's copy, which holds only in-frame ones; the method was immunoSEQ multiplex PCR. This repertoire shows roughly 230,000 clones, roughly 91% found once; its top ten account for around 1.7%. The sequenced sample consisted of PBMCs. These TCRs come from a girl aged 2-10 years in good health and CMV-seronegative.

The chain is built from TRBV14 and TRBJ2-1; possible D gene TRBD2, 5 bases. Germline V gives CDR1 SGHDN, CDR2 FVKESK. This CDR3 has 15 residues. V lost 4 bases and J 2 bases, leaving 12 bases between the germline ends. This chain's CDR3 is CASSPGVAPYNEQFF. CDR3 nucleotides: TGTGCCAGCAGCCCCGGGGTAGCCCCCTACAATGAGCAGTTCTTC.

The rearrangement links TRBV27 to TRBJ2-5; D is unresolved. Near its end, the DNA agrees better with TRBJ2-7, so the J call may be wrong. The germline V gene encodes CDR1 MNHEY and CDR2 SMNVEV (reference sequence). The CDR3 contains 13 residues. The CDR3 here is CASRSLGPYEQYF. DNA of the CDR3: TGTGCCAGCAGGTCGCTGGGCCCCTACGAGCAGTACTTC.

For this clone: Other DNA sequences of this sample code for an identical CDR3. V and J are TRBV5-6 and TRBJ2-5, with 11 bases fitting TRBD2. V shed 1 base and J 4 bases; nucleotides not matched to a gene: 12. CDR1 SGHDT and CDR2 YYEEEE come from the germline V gene. The CDR3 is made up of 18 amino acids. CDR3 nucleotides: TGTGCCAGCAGCTTGTACGTCTTAGCGGGAGGGCCGGGAGAGACCCAGTACTTC. The encoded protein is CASSLYVLAGGPGETQYF.

The J gene is TRBJ1-1, the V gene TRBV6-1, with TRBD1 matching over 7 bases. Trimming cost V 7 bases and J 4 bases; bases outside gene matches: 6. CDR1 is MNHNS, CDR2 SASEGT, per germline. This CDR3 is built from 13 residues. CDR3 sequence reads: CASNDRALTEAFF. DNA of the CDR3: TGTGCCAGCAATGACAGGGCACTCACTGAAGCTTTCTTT.